These T cell receptor beta chains were read from a single sample in a study of blood T cell repertoires in COVID-19. The assay was immunoSEQ multiplex PCR, and TCRdb's table has in-frame clones only and misses some. The repertoire consists of almost 250,000 clones, with about 87% occurring once and the leading ten covering about 1.5%. The sequenced sample consisted of PBMCs or T cells enriched from blood (not recorded which). The source of these receptors is a woman aged 45-65 years who had recovered from COVID-19. Each CDR3 is given with its conserved first and last residue. The D gene is left open where the match is weak. Some rows mark clone size as missing; the rest say once, few, many or name a class of expanded clone.

D	J	V	size	CDR3	DNA
NA	TRBJ1-1	TRBV4-1	NA	CASSLGGGNTEAFF	TGCGCCAGCAGCCTGGGGGGTGGGAACACTGAAGCTTTCTTT
NA	TRBJ2-2	TRBV12-3/TRBV12-4	once	CASSPDTGELFF	TGTGCCAGCAGTCCCGACACCGGGGAGCTGTTTTTT
NA	TRBJ2-7	TRBV6-1	NA	CASSEGLLGRERDHEQYF	TGTGCCAGCAGTGAAGGACTGTTGGGGCGGGAAAGGGACCACGAGCAGTACTTC
NA	TRBJ1-2	TRBV28	NA	CASSLYKWGDGYTF	TGTGCCAGCAGTTTATATAAATGGGGGGATGGCTACACCTTC
NA	TRBJ1-3	TRBV28	NA	CASSLRQAGNTIYF	TGTGCCAGCTCGTTACGACAAGCTGGAAACACCATATATTTT
NA	TRBJ1-6	TRBV4-3	NA	CASSQGGGGLRSPLHF	TGCGCCAGCAGCCAAGGGGGGGGCGGCTTGAGGTCACCCCTCCACTTT
TRBD1	TRBJ2-1	TRBV6-1	NA	CASSEWTGGSYNEQFF	TGTGCCAGCAGTGAATGGACAGGGGGCTCCTACAATGAGCAGTTCTTC
TRBD2	TRBJ2-3	TRBV27	NA	CASSSSLAGGPTDTQYF	TGTGCCAGCAGCTCCTCACTAGCGGGAGGGCCCACAGATACGCAGTATTTT
TRBD1	TRBJ1-1	TRBV7-2	few	CASSLLGQMNTEAFF	TGTGCCAGCAGCTTATTGGGACAGATGAACACTGAAGCTTTCTTT
NA	TRBJ1-2	TRBV25-1	NA	CASAKYGYTF	TGTGCCAGCGCTAAGTATGGCTACACCTTC
NA	TRBJ1-1	TRBV28	NA	CASSLIQGETFF	TGTGCCAGCAGTTTGATACAGGGAGAGACTTTCTTT
TRBD2	TRBJ2-5	TRBV3-1/TRBV3-2	once	CASSQVSGRDKETQYF	TGTGCCAGCAGCCAAGTTAGCGGGAGAGATAAAGAGACCCAGTACTTC
NA	TRBJ2-3	TRBV29-1	NA	CSVARGSNTDTQYF	TGCAGCGTCGCCAGGGGAAGTAATACAGATACGCAGTATTTT
TRBD2	TRBJ2-3	TRBV19	NA	CASRNSGRALSVTQYF	TGTGCCAGTAGAAATAGCGGGAGGGCCCTGTCGGTGACGCAGTATTTT
TRBD2	TRBJ2-1	TRBV27	NA	CASSANGGGRRFF	TGTGCCAGCAGTGCGAACGGGGGCGGGAGGCGTTTCTTC
NA	TRBJ1-3	TRBV19	NA	CASSPVSGNTIYF	TGTGCCAGTAGTCCGGTCTCTGGAAACACCATATATTTT
TRBD1	TRBJ2-5	TRBV30	NA	CAWKGAPPETQYF	TGTGCCTGGAAGGGGGCACCCCCGGAGACCCAGTACTTC
NA	TRBJ2-1	TRBV28	NA	CATSSLRLDEQFF	TGTGCCACCTCTAGTCTAAGACTCGATGAGCAGTTCTTC
TRBD1	TRBJ2-7	TRBV10-3	NA	CAISDPDRGYEQYF	TGTGCCATCAGTGACCCGGACAGGGGTTACGAGCAGTACTTC
TRBD2	TRBJ2-3	TRBV2	NA	CASSEGLATDTQYF	TGTGCCAGCAGTGAGGGACTAGCAACAGATACGCAGTATTTT
NA	TRBJ2-7	TRBV29-1	once	CSAVDSYYEQYF	TGCAGCGCGGTTGACAGTTACTACGAGCAGTACTTC
NA	TRBJ2-6	TRBV27	NA	CASKSGPLVSGANVLTF	TGTGCCAGCAAGTCTGGCCCCCTGGTTTCTGGGGCCAACGTCCTGACTTTC
NA	TRBJ1-6	TRBV2	NA	CASSVAVNNSPLHF	TGTGCCAGCAGTGTTGCGGTAAATAATTCACCCCTCCACTTT
TRBD2	TRBJ2-1	TRBV4-1	NA	CASSQEWGLGGMKQFF	TGCGCCAGCAGCCAAGAATGGGGACTAGGGGGAATGAAGCAGTTCTTC
TRBD2	TRBJ2-7	TRBV7-2	few	CASSPGGSSYEQYF	TGTGCCAGCAGTCCGGGGGGGAGCTCCTACGAGCAGTACTTC
NA	TRBJ2-3	TRBV2	NA	CASSEALSDTQYF	TGTGCCAGCAGTGAAGCCCTATCCGATACGCAGTATTTT
NA	TRBJ2-3	TRBV7-9	NA	CASQRAETSTDTQYF	TGTGCCAGCCAGAGGGCCGAAACTAGCACAGATACGCAGTATTTT
TRBD2	TRBJ2-7	TRBV4-1	NA	CASSPLEAGGYEQYF	TGCGCCAGCAGCCCGTTAGAAGCGGGAGGCTACGAGCAGTACTTC
NA	TRBJ1-4	TRBV12-3/TRBV12-4	NA	CATSGEKLFF	TGTGCCACCTCGGGTGAAAAACTGTTTTTT
NA	TRBJ2-2	TRBV6-5	NA	CASQPNTNTGELFF	TGTGCCAGCCAACCCAACACGAACACCGGGGAGCTGTTTTTT
TRBD1	TRBJ2-3	TRBV12-3/TRBV12-4	NA	CASSSHRGLQYF	TGTGCCAGCAGTTCACACAGGGGGTTGCAGTATTTT
NA	TRBJ1-5	TRBV24-1	NA	CATSDRPGGQPQHF	TGTGCCACCAGTGATCGGCCGGGGGGACAGCCCCAGCATTTT
NA	TRBJ2-7	TRBV14	NA	CASSQEVYGAYEQYF	TGTGCCAGCAGCCAAGAGGTCTACGGGGCCTACGAGCAGTACTTC
TRBD1	TRBJ1-3	TRBV11-2	NA	CASSSWDSSGNTIYF	TGTGCCAGCAGCTCGTGGGACAGCTCTGGAAACACCATATATTTT
NA	TRBJ2-3	TRBV29-1	NA	CSVDVQSTDTQYF	TGCAGCGTTGACGTACAGAGCACAGATACGCAGTATTTT
TRBD1	TRBJ2-1	TRBV11-3	NA	CASSLVGTGNEQFF	TGTGCCAGCAGCTTAGTTGGGACAGGTAATGAGCAGTTCTTC
NA	TRBJ2-7	TRBV5-1	NA	CASSSGDYEQYF	TGCGCCAGCAGCTCCGGGGACTACGAGCAGTACTTC
NA	TRBJ1-1	TRBV5-1	NA	CASSWGQNTEAFF	TGCGCCAGCAGCTGGGGACAGAACACTGAAGCTTTCTTT
NA	TRBJ2-3	TRBV3-1/TRBV3-2	NA	CASSLAQADTQYF	TGTGCCAGCAGCCTCGCACAGGCAGATACGCAGTATTTT
NA	TRBJ2-5	TRBV7-9	once	CASSDRRPETQYF	TGTGCCAGCAGCGATAGGAGACCGGAGACCCAGTACTTC
NA	TRBJ1-2	TRBV30	NA	CAWRSVGYTF	TGTGCCTGGCGGTCGGTTGGCTACACCTTC
TRBD2	TRBJ2-2	TRBV19	NA	CASSILTSGRNTGELFF	TGTGCCAGTAGTATACTGACTAGCGGGAGGAACACCGGGGAGCTGTTTTTT
TRBD1	TRBJ1-2	TRBV4-1	NA	CASSPGQGGTYGYTF	TGCGCCAGCAGCCCTGGACAGGGAGGGACCTATGGCTACACCTTC
NA	TRBJ1-3	TRBV7-6	once	CASSAQGGSGNTIYF	TGTGCCAGCAGCGCACAGGGTGGCTCTGGAAACACCATATATTTT
TRBD1	TRBJ1-1	TRBV3-1/TRBV3-2	NA	CASSQGTGSTEAFF	TGTGCCAGCAGCCAAGGGACAGGGAGCACTGAAGCTTTCTTT
TRBD1	TRBJ1-6	TRBV5-6	NA	CASSLGGENRGLNSPLHF	TGTGCCAGCAGCTTGGGGGGCGAAAACAGGGGGCTTAATTCACCCCTCCACTTT